Below are 29 T cell receptor beta chains sequenced from a single sample in a study of CD4 T cells in relation to SARS-CoV-2 and coronaviruses. The repertoire was sequenced with immunoSEQ multiplex PCR; TCRdb's copy has only in-frame clones and lacks some. The repertoire holds approximately 31,000 clones, more than 65% seen once, with 3% to 3.5% in the top ten. No antigens are known for them. The sequencing input was memory CD4+ T cells from PBMCs, cultured in vitro. These receptors were collected from an adult with COVID-19.

This chain joins TRBV18 and TRBJ2-4; D is undetermined. The CDR3 runs 16 residues. Per the germline V gene, CDR1 is KGHSH and CDR2 is LQKENI. Trimming cost V 0 bases and J 8 bases, with 17 bases left between them. The CDR3 region is CASSPPGPGLRDIQYF. The DNA of the CDR3 is TGTGCCAGCTCACCACCCGGTCCGGGTCTTCGGGACATTCAGTACTTC.

This chain links TRBV7-9 with TRBJ2-1; D perhaps matches TRBD2 (5 bases). The germline V gene has CDR1 SEHNR and CDR2 FQNEAQ (reference sequence). Trimming stripped 5 bases from V and 1 base from J, with 12 bases between. The CDR3 is 15 residues long. CDR3 residues: CASSPPGGSYNEQFF. The DNA of the CDR3 is TGTGCCAGCAGCCCACCCGGAGGATCCTACAATGAGCAGTTCTTC.

This clone turned up a few times. The chain combines TRBV5-1 with TRBJ2-7, with no clear D. CDR3 length: 13 amino acids. Germline CDR1 is SGHRS and CDR2 is YFSETQ. Trimming pared 0 bases from V and 6 bases from J, leaving 10 bases between. For the CDR3, the DNA is TGCGCCAGCAGCTTGGCACTGAGGCGCGAGCAGTACTTC. It yields the protein CASSLALRREQYF.

This rearrangement joins TRBV11-2 to TRBJ2-5; a weak D match, TRBD1 (5 bases). V gave up 3 bases and J gave up 2 bases, with 7 bases separating them. CDR1 SGHAT and CDR2 FQNNGV come from the germline V gene. This CDR3 is built from 13 residues. CDR3 DNA sequence: TGTGCCAGCAGCTTGACAGATCAAGAGACCCAGTACTTC. Protein: CASSLTDQETQYF.

This clone has only one observation. The chain recombines TRBV2 with TRBJ1-5, with no clear D. CDR1 SNHLY and CDR2 FYNNEI come from the germline V gene. The CDR3 runs to 12 residues. Between the trimmed V and J ends, which lost 3 bases and 5 bases, there was a span of 5 bases. This chain's CDR3 is CASSDSYQPQHF. CDR3 DNA sequence: TGTGCCAGCAGTGATAGTTATCAGCCCCAGCATTTT.

The V and J genes are TRBV5-4 and TRBJ2-3, with 10 nucleotides matching TRBD2. The germline V gene has CDR1 SGHNT and CDR2 YYREEE (reference sequence). This CDR3 spans 16 amino acids. V trimming: 4 bases; J trimming: 2 bases; junction bases outside the gene matches: 7. The CDR3 sequence: CASSVRTSGYTDTQYF. The DNA of the CDR3 is TGTGCCAGCAGCGTAAGGACTAGCGGATACACAGATACGCAGTATTTT.

This clone has more than one count but fewer than ten. V usage is TRBV13 and J usage is TRBJ2-2; the D gene could be TRBD1 or TRBD2 (6 bases each). CDR3 length: 14 amino acids. CDR1 PRHDT and CDR2 FYEKMQ come from the germline V gene (reference sequence). Trimming cost V 3 bases and J 8 bases, with 13 bases left between them. CDR3 residues: CASSLAGHPGELFF. The CDR3 nucleotides read TGTGCCAGCAGCTTGGCGGGACATCCAGGGGAGCTGTTTTTT.

The rearrangement joins TRBV24-1 to TRBJ2-2, with 8 bases matching TRBD2. The CDR3 spans 12 residues. Trimming at V came to 12 bases and at J to 4 bases, leaving 3 bases not matched to a gene. The germline CDR1 and CDR2 sequences are KGHDR and SFDVKD. The CDR3, as DNA: TGTGCCTCCGGGAGGGGCACCGGGGAGCTGTTTTTT. Its protein is CASGRGTGELFF.

This clone showed up just a few times. The J gene is TRBJ1-1, the V gene TRBV4-1; maybe TRBD1 (6 bases). The V end lost 4 bases, the J end lost 1 base, and 13 bases lay between the germline ends. This CDR3 region has 15 residues. Germline V lookup: CDR1 MGHRA, CDR2 YSYEKL. The CDR3 spells CASSLPTGENTEAFF. CDR3 coding DNA: TGCGCCAGCAGCCTTCCGACAGGAGAGAACACTGAAGCTTTCTTT.

The chain couples TRBV29-1 to TRBJ2-5, with TRBD1 identical over 8 bases. There are 14 residues in the CDR3. J was trimmed by 2 bases and V by 8 bases; bases with no gene match: 10. The germline V gene has CDR1 SQVTM and CDR2 ANQGSEA. The CDR3 bases are TGCAGCACCGCGGGGACAGGAGCGCAAGAGACCCAGTACTTC. This sequence encodes CSTAGTGAQETQYF.

This rearrangement joins TRBV4-2 to TRBJ2-5; TRBD2 agrees at 8 bases. Germline V CDR1 and CDR2: LGHNA, YNFKEQ. The CDR3 is made up of 16 amino acids. J lost 4 bases, V lost 0 bases, and 7 bases had no gene match. CDR3 DNA sequence: TGTGCCAGCAGCCAAGAGGTCAGCGGGAGTCCAGAGACCCAGTACTTC. The encoded protein is CASSQEVSGSPETQYF.

This rearrangement joins TRBV10-2 to TRBJ2-1; no reliable D call. The CDR3 loop spans 15 amino acids. The ends were cut back, 2 bases at V and 5 bases at J, with 13 bases in the middle. Germline V lookup: CDR1 WSHSY, CDR2 SAAADI. The CDR3 region has the DNA TGCGCCAGCAGTGAGAGTTCGAGACCCAACAATGAGCAGTTCTTC. Protein sequence: CASSESSRPNNEQFF.

The rearrangement uses TRBV6-2 or TRBV6-3 and TRBJ2-7; 10 bases agree with TRBD2. The germline V gene encodes CDR1 MNHEY and CDR2 SVGEGT. This CDR3 comprises 13 residues. Losses at the gene ends were 5 bases for V and 7 bases for J; bases not matched to a gene: 5. In DNA, the CDR3 is TGTGCCAGCAGTGCTAGCGGGAGAGGTGAGCAGTACTTC. Its translation is CASSASGRGEQYF.

The genes are TRBV7-8 and TRBJ2-7; possible D gene TRBD2, 7 bases. The CDR3 covers 15 residues. V was cut by 6 bases and J by 3 bases, with 18 bases left in between. Germline V lookup: CDR1 SGHVS, CDR2 FQNEAQ. The CDR3 loop reads CASSLGGVVSYEQYF. DNA for the CDR3: TGTGCCAGCAGTCTAGGGGGGGTGGTTAGCTACGAGCAGTACTTC.

The chain joins TRBV3-1 (or the pseudogene TRBV3-2) to TRBJ1-1; TRBD1 might be the D (6 bases). V gave up 4 bases and J gave up 4 bases, with 16 bases separating them. Germline V lookup: CDR1 LGHDT, CDR2 YNNKEL (reference sequence). CDR3 length equals 15 residues. The CDR3 here is CASSPAVGGITEAFF. CDR3 in DNA: TGTGCCAGCAGCCCTGCAGTAGGGGGGATCACTGAAGCTTTCTTT.

The chain has TRBV5-6 and TRBJ2-7; 8 bases fit TRBD1. Germline CDR1 and CDR2: SGHDT and YYEEEE. Unmatched junction bases numbered 21, after V lost 1 base and J lost 6 bases. This CDR3 contains 19 residues. The CDR3 DNA is TGTGCCAGCAGCTTGAACCCCTTGTCCAGGGGGCACAAAGCCGGCGAGCAGTACTTC. Translated, it gives CASSLNPLSRGHKAGEQYF.

The chain uses TRBV9 and TRBJ1-3; 7 nucleotides align to TRBD1. The CDR3 sequence is 15 residues long. Germline V gives CDR1 SGDLS, CDR2 YYNGEE. V was clipped by 4 bases and J by 2 bases; unmatched bases: 6. The CDR3 nucleotides are TGTGCCAGCAGCACACGGGACAGAACTGGAAACACCATATATTTT. Translated: CASSTRDRTGNTIYF.

The gene calls are TRBV11-3 and TRBJ2-5; D perhaps matches TRBD2 (6 bases). Trimming cost V 4 bases and J 4 bases, with 13 bases left between them. Germline V gene sequence: CDR1 SGHNT, CDR2 YENEEA. This CDR3 region has 14 residues. CDR3 sequence reads: CASSSREDGETQYF. The DNA for the CDR3 is TGTGCCAGCAGCTCGAGGGAGGATGGAGAGACCCAGTACTTC.

The rearrangement uses TRBV19 and TRBJ2-3, with D possibly called TRBD1 or TRBD2 (5 bases each). The CDR3 extends over 16 amino acids. Trimming left V 4 bases short and J 2 bases short, with 16 bases between. Looked up from germline, CDR1 is LNHDA and CDR2 is SQIVND (reference sequence). The CDR3 sequence: CASSSLREGVTDTQYF. Here the CDR3 DNA reads TGTGCCAGTAGTAGCCTCCGGGAAGGGGTCACAGATACGCAGTATTTT. The variable domain in full, with the rest retrieved from reference TRBV19 and TRBJ2-3, is DGGITQSPKYLFRKEGQNVTLSCEQNLNHDAMYWYRQDPGQGLRLIYYSQIVNDFQKGDIAEGYSVSREKKESFPLTVTSAQKNPTAFYLCASSSLREGVTDTQYFGPGTRLTVL.

The rearrangement joins TRBV4-2 to TRBJ2-6, with D perhaps TRBD1 (6 bases). The CDR3 sequence is 16 residues long. The germline V gene has CDR1 LGHNA and CDR2 YNFKEQ. The ends were cut back, 0 bases at V and 3 bases at J, with 9 bases in the middle. CDR3 amino acids: CASSQDPTGGANVLTF. In DNA form, the CDR3 reads TGTGCCAGCAGCCAAGATCCGACAGGTGGGGCCAACGTCCTGACTTTC.

The rearrangement uses TRBV19 and TRBJ2-1; tentatively, D is TRBD2 (6 bases). This CDR3 is built from 14 residues. The V gene lost 5 bases and the J gene lost 7 bases, with 15 bases spanning the gap. CDR1 and CDR2 (germline): LNHDA, SQIVND (reference sequence). The CDR3: CASSSRAGLNEQFF. The CDR3 coding sequence is TGTGCCAGTAGTTCCCGGGCGGGACTTAATGAGCAGTTCTTC. Together with reference TRBV19 and TRBJ2-1, the CDR3 gives the full variable domain: DGGITQSPKYLFRKEGQNVTLSCEQNLNHDAMYWYRQDPGQGLRLIYYSQIVNDFQKGDIAEGYSVSREKKESFPLTVTSAQKNPTAFYLCASSSRAGLNEQFFGPGTRLTVL.

This clone has more than one count but fewer than ten. The chain combines TRBV7-9 with TRBJ2-5; the D gene is possibly TRBD2 (5 bases). The ends were cut back, 2 bases at V and 2 bases at J, with 12 bases in the middle. The CDR3 is 15 residues long. CDR1 SEHNR and CDR2 FQNEAQ come from the germline V gene (reference sequence). Written as DNA, the CDR3 is TGTGCCAGCAGCTTATCTGGCGGGCCGCAAGAGACCCAGTACTTC. Protein: CASSLSGGPQETQYF.

The CDR3 loop reads CASSDVASGLYEQYF. CDR3 coding DNA: TGTGCCAGCAGTGACGTAGCTAGCGGCCTCTACGAGCAGTACTTC. The genes are TRBV6-4 and TRBJ2-7; 7 positions match TRBD2. This CDR3 is built from 15 residues. The V segment lost 2 bases and the J segment 3 bases; nucleotides outside the gene matches: 7. The germline V gene has CDR1 MRHNA and CDR2 SNTAGT.

The rearrangement joins TRBV30 to TRBJ2-7, with 9 bases aligning to TRBD2. V trimming: 2 bases; J trimming: 10 bases; junction bases outside the gene matches: 6. The CDR3 totals 12 residues. CDR1 is GTSNPN, CDR2 SVGIG, per germline (reference sequence). The CDR3 DNA follows: TGTGCCTGGAGTTGGCGGGAGGGGCCCCAGTACTTC. Residues: CAWSWREGPQYF.

In DNA form, the CDR3 reads TGCAGTGCTAGAGAATCATATGGCTACACCTTC. Translated: CSARESYGYTF. V gene TRBV20-1 combines with J gene TRBJ1-2; D not certain. Germline CDR1 DFQATT, CDR2 SNEGSKA (reference sequence). V gave up 0 bases and J gave up 5 bases, with 4 bases separating them. The CDR3 has 11 amino acids.

CDR3 in amino acids: CASSAGTGGTDTQYF. The CDR3 DNA reads TGTGCCAGCAGCGCCGGGACAGGGGGGACAGATACGCAGTATTTT. The chain recombines TRBV9 with TRBJ2-3; the match to TRBD1 covers 11 bases. CDR3 length: 15 amino acids. V was pared by 3 bases and J by 3 bases, with 3 bases of the junction left unmatched. The germline V gene encodes CDR1 SGDLS and CDR2 YYNGEE.

The chain combines TRBV27 with TRBJ1-5; D uncertain. The CDR3 consists of 13 residues. The germline CDR1 and CDR2 sequences are MNHEY and SMNVEV (reference sequence). Trimming took off 4 bases at V and 5 bases at J, with 9 bases between the two ends. CDR3 region: CASSWGRDQPQHF. The DNA for the CDR3 is TGTGCCAGCAGTTGGGGTCGGGATCAGCCCCAGCATTTT.

The rearrangement joins TRBV4-1 to TRBJ2-7, with D perhaps TRBD2 (5 bases). Trimming removed 1 base at V and 5 bases at J, with 15 bases between. CDR3 length: 15 amino acids. CDR1 MGHRA and CDR2 YSYEKL come from the germline V gene. CDR3 sequence reads: CASSQAGVWGDEQYF. CDR3 nucleotide sequence: TGCGCCAGCAGCCAAGCTGGGGTGTGGGGAGACGAGCAGTACTTC.

The V gene is TRBV9, the J gene TRBJ2-3, with TRBD1 matching 8 bases. Germline V CDR1 and CDR2: SGDLS, YYNGEE. V shed 4 bases, J shed 5 bases, and the junction held 6 bases outside the gene matches. The CDR3 totals 14 residues. This chain's CDR3 is CASSYGTGEDTQYF. CDR3 bases: TGTGCCAGCAGCTATGGGACAGGAGAAGATACGCAGTATTTT.